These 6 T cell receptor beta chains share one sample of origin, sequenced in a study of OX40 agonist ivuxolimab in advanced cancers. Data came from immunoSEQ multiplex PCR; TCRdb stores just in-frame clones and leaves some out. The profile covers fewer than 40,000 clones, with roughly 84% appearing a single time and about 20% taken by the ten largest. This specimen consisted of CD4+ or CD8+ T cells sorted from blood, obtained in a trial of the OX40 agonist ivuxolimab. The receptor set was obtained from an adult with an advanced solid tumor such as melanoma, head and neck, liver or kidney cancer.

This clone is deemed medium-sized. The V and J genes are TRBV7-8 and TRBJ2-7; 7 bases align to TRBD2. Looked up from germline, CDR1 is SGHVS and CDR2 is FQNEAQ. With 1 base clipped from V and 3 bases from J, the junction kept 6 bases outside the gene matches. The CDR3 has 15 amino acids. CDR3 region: CASSLDFTSDYEQYF. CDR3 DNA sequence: TGTGCCAGCAGCTTAGATTTTACTAGCGACTACGAGCAGTACTTC.

The CDR3 loop reads CASSPGTSGGYEQFF. In nucleotides, the CDR3 is TGTGCCAGCAGTCCCGGGACTAGCGGGGGTTATGAGCAGTTCTTC. This chain connects TRBV7-3 to TRBJ2-1, with TRBD2 matching over 14 bases. Trimming cost V 6 bases and J 8 bases; bases outside gene matches: 6. The CDR3 is 15 amino acids. Germline lookup yields CDR1 SGHTA and CDR2 FQGTGA. Full variable domain (outside the CDR3, taken from reference TRBV7-3 and TRBJ2-1): GAGVSQTPSNKVTEKGKYVELRCDPISGHTALYWYRQSLGQGPEFLIYFQGTGAADDSGLPNDRFFAVRPEGSVSTLKIQRTERGDSAVYLCASSPGTSGGYEQFFGPGTRLTVL.

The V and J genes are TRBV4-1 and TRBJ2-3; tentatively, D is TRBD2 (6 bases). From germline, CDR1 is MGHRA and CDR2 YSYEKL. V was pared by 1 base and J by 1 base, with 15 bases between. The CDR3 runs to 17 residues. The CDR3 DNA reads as TGCGCCAGCAGCCAAGGGATGGGGGGACGAGGCACAGATACGCAGTATTTT. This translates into CASSQGMGGRGTDTQYF.

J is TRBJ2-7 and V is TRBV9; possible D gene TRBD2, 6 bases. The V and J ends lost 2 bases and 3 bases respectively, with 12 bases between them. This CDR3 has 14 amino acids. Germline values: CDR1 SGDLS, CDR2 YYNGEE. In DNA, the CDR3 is TGTGCCAGCAGCGTTGGAGGGCAGAGCTACGAGCAGTACTTC. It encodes CASSVGGQSYEQYF.

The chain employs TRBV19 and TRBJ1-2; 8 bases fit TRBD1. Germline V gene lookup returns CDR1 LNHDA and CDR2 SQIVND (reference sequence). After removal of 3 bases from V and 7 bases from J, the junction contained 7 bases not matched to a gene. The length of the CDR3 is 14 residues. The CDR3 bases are TGTGCCAGTAGTATCCGGACAGGGAAAACTGGCTACACCTTC. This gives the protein CASSIRTGKTGYTF. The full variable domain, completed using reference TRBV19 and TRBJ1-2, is DGGITQSPKYLFRKEGQNVTLSCEQNLNHDAMYWYRQDPGQGLRLIYYSQIVNDFQKGDIAEGYSVSREKKESFPLTVTSAQKNPTAFYLCASSIRTGKTGYTFGSGTRLTVV.

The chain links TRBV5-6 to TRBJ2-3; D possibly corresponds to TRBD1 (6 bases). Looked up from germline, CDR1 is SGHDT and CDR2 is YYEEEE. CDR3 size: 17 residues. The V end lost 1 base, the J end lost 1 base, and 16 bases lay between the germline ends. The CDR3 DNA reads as TGTGCCAGCAGCTTGAATACAGGGAGCGAAGGCACAGATACGCAGTATTTT. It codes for CASSLNTGSEGTDTQYF.